The entry below gives a single T cell receptor beta chain sequence along with its context. This sample stems from a study of blood T cell repertoires in COVID-19. Germline CDR1 and CDR2: SGDLS and YYNGEE. Trimming took 3 bases from V and 10 from J, leaving 8 bases between them. The CDR3 contains 12 residues. Clones were read by immunoSEQ multiplex PCR, and TCRdb kept only the in-frame ones, dropping some. The sample holds under 130,000 clones, roughly 88% seen once. Sequencing input: peripheral blood. The TCR comes from a human donor in a cohort sampled during active COVID-19. The gene calls are TRBV9 and TRBJ1-6; D remains ambiguous. This CDR3 reads CASSGGPSPLHF. The CDR3 DNA sequence: TGTGCCAGCAGCGGCGGGCCCTCACCCCTCCACTTT.